The sequence of this T cell receptor beta chain was determined in a study of tumor-infiltrating lymphocytes in primary liver carcinoma. For the study at large: Sample yields, roughly 3.5 to 7.13 million productive TCRbeta reads, were similar across the tissue types. Findings and caveats of the study: Blood trailed tumors significantly in top-250-clone fraction (p = 0.039).

Reverse transcription of about 0.5 ug total RNA with a constant-region primer produced TCR beta cDNA. Construction of TCR beta libraries relied on three successive nested multiplex PCR rounds employing slightly modified ARM-PCR. TRBV1-TRBV30 forward and Cbeta reverse primers drove the first two roughly 9-cycle rounds. TCRdb re-derived calls from the multiplex PCR reads in MiXCR, one entry per CDR3 protein. The profile shows about 70,000 distinct CDR3 sequences, about 72% of them singletons. The V and J ends lost 1 base and 5 bases respectively, with 9 bases between them. Germline lookup yields CDR1 SQVTM and CDR2 ANQGSEA. This CDR3 is built from 13 residues. Without any cell sorting, roughly 18-34 mg of bulk tissue yielded co-extracted RNA and DNA. In the case of this clonotype: The antigen is unknown. The CDR3 end shows no conserved phenylalanine or tryptophan, and so a read error is likely.

The sample comprised liver tumor tissue from sampling region 4. The subset denotes: tumor region T4, right-lateral pole. The source is a man between 40 and 49 years old with primary liver carcinoma and hepatitis B virus infection. The rearrangement joins TRBV29-1 to TRBJ2-1; unclear D gene. The CDR3 nucleotides read TGCAGCGTTGAAGGTACTACTCACAATGAGCAGTTCCTC. As protein: CSVEGTTHNEQFL.